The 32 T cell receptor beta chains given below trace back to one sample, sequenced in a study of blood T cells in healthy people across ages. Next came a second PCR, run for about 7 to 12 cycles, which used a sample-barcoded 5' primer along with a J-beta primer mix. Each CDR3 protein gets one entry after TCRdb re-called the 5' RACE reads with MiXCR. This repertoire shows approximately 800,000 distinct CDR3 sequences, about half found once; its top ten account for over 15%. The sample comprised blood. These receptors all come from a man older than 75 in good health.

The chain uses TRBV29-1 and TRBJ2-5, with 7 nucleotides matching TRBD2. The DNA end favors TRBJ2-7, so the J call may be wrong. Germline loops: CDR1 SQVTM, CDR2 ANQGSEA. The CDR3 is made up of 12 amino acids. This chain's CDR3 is CSVEGDYYEQYF. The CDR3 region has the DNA TGCAGCGTTGAAGGGGACTACTACGAGCAGTACTTC.

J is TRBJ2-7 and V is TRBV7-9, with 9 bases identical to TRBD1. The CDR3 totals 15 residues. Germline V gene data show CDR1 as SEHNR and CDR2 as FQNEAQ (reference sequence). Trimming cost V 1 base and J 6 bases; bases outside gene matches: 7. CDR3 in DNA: TGTGCCAGCAGCTTAGTTGGAACAGGGGGCGGCGAGCAGTACTTC. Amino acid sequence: CASSLVGTGGGEQYF.

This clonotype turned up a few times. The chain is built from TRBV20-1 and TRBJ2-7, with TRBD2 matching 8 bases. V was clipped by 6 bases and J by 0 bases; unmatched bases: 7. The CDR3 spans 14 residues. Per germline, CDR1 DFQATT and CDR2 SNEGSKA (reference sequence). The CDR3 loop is CSAESGGDSYEQYF. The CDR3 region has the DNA TGCAGTGCGGAGAGCGGGGGTGACTCCTACGAGCAGTACTTC.

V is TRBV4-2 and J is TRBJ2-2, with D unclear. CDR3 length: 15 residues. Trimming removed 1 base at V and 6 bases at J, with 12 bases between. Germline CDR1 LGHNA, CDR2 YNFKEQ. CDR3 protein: CASSQVARSPGELFF. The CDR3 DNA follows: TGTGCCAGCAGCCAAGTTGCCAGATCCCCCGGGGAGCTGTTTTTT.

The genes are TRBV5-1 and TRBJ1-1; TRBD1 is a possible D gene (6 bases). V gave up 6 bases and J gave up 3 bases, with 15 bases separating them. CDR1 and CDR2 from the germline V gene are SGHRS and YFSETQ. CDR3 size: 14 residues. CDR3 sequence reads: CASTTGFLDTEAFF. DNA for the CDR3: TGCGCCAGCACAACAGGGTTTTTAGACACTGAAGCTTTCTTT.

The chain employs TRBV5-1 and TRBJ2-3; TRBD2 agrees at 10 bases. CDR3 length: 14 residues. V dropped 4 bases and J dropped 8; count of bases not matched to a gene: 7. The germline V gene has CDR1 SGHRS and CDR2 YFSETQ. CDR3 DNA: TGCGCCAGCAGCGATAGCGGGAGGATAAGTACGCAGTATTTT. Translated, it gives CASSDSGRISTQYF.

For the CDR3, the DNA is TGTGCCAGCACCTCCACGGGGGTGTCTGGGGCCAACGTCCTGACTTTC. It is translated as CASTSTGVSGANVLTF. This rearrangement joins TRBV12-3 or TRBV12-4 to TRBJ2-6, with a weak D call TRBD2 (6 bases). The CDR3 runs to 16 residues. V lost 7 bases, J lost 1 base, and 14 bases lay in between.

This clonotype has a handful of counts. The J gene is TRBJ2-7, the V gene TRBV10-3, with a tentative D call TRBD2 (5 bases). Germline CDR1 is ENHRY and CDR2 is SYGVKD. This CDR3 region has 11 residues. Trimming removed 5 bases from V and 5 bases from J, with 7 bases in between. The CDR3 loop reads CAISTGDEQYF. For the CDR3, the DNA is TGTGCCATCAGTACCGGGGACGAGCAGTACTTC.

The CDR3 region is CASSLTGDHQPQHF. CDR3 sequence (DNA): TGTGCCAGCAGCTTGACAGGGGATCATCAGCCCCAGCATTTT. This sequence joins TRBV12-3 or TRBV12-4 and TRBJ1-5, with 8 bases matching TRBD1. The length of the CDR3 is 14 residues. V gave up 6 bases and J gave up 5 bases; unmatched junction bases: 6.

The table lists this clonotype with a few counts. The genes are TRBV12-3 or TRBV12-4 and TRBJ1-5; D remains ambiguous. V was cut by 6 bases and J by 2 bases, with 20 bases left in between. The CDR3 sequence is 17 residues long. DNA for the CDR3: TGTGCCAGCAGCCACGACCGGACGGAGGGAGGCAATCAGCCCCAGCATTTT. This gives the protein CASSHDRTEGGNQPQHF.

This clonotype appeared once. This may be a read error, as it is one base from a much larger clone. CDR3 DNA: TGCGGCGTCGGGGTTGGTTCGCGCCAAGAGACCCAGTACTTC. Its protein product is CGVGVGSRQETQYF. The rearrangement links TRBV29-1 to TRBJ2-5, with TRBD2 as a possible D gene (5 bases). Germline CDR1 reads SQVTM; CDR2 reads ANQGSEA. The CDR3 has 14 amino acids.

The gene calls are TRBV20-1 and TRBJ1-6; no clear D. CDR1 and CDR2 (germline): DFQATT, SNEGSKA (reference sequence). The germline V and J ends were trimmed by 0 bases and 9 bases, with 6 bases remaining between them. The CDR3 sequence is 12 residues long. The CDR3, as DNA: TGCAGTGCTAGAGATCAAGGTTCACCCCTCCACTTT. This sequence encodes CSARDQGSPLHF.

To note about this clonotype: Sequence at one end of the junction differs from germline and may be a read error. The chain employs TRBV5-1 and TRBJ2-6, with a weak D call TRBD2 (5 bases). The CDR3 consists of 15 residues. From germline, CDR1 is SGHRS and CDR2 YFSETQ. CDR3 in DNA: TGTGCCAGCTCACCACCGGGAACTGGGGCCAACGTCCTGACTTTC. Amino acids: CASSPPGTGANVLTF.

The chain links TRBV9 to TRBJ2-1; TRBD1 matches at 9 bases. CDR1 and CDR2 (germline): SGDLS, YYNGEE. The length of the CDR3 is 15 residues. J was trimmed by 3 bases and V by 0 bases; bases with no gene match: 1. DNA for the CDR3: TGTGCCAGCAGCGTAGGACAGGGGGTCTACAATGAGCAGTTCTTC. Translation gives CASSVGQGVYNEQFF.

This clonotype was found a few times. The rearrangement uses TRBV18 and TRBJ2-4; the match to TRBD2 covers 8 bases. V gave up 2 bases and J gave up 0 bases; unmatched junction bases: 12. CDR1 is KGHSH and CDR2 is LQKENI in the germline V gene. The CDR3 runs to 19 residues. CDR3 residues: CASSPLGPNGRAAKNIQYF. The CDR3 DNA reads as TGTGCCAGCTCACCATTGGGACCAAACGGGAGGGCAGCCAAAAACATTCAGTACTTC.

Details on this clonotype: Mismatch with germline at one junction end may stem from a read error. Here the CDR3 reads CAGSLAMSTGELFF. For the CDR3, the DNA is TGTGCCGGCAGCTTAGCGATGAGCACCGGGGAGCTGTTTTTT. The chain links TRBV7-2 to TRBJ2-2; a weak D match, TRBD2 (5 bases). The CDR3 length is 14 residues. Germline CDR1 is SGHTA and CDR2 is FQGNSA.

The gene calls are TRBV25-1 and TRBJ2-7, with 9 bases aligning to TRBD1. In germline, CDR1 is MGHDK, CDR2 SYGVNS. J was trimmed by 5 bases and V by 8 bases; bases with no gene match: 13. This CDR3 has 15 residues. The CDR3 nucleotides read TGTGCCAGCCATGGGGGGACAGGGTCTCGGGACGAGCAGTACTTC. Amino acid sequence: CASHGGTGSRDEQYF.

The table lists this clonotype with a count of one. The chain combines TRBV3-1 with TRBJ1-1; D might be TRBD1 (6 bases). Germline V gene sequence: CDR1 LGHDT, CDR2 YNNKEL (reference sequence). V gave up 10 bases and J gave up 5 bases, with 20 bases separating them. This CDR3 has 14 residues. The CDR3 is CATGQSNKRTEAFF. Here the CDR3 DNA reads TGTGCCACCGGACAGAGTAATAAAAGGACTGAAGCTTTCTTT.

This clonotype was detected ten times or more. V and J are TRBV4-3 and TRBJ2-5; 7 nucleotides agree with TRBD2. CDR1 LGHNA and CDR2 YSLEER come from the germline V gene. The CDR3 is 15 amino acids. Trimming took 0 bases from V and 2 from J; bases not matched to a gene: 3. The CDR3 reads CASSQDDGRQETQYF. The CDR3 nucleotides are TGCGCCAGCAGCCAAGATGACGGGAGGCAAGAGACCCAGTACTTC.

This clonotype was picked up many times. CDR3 sequence: CASSSNPIDGGKETQYF. The CDR3 nucleotides read TGCGCCAGCAGCTCCAATCCAATCGACGGAGGAAAAGAGACCCAGTACTTC. The J gene is TRBJ2-5, the V gene TRBV5-1; tentatively, D is TRBD2 (5 bases). This CDR3 region has 17 residues. Trimming took off 3 bases at V and 3 bases at J, with 21 bases between the two ends. In germline, CDR1 is SGHRS, CDR2 YFSETQ. The whole variable domain, filled in from reference TRBV5-1 and TRBJ2-5, reads KAGVTQTPRYLIKTRGQQVTLSCSPISGHRSVSWYQQTPGQGLQFLFEYFSETQRNKGNFPGRFSGRQFSNSRSEMNVSTLELGDSALYLCASSSNPIDGGKETQYFGPGTRLLVL.

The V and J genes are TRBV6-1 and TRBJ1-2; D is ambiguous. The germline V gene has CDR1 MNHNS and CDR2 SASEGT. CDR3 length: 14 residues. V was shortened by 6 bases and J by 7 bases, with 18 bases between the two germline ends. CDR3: CASSEGDFTPGYTF. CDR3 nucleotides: TGTGCCAGCAGCGAGGGCGATTTCACGCCTGGCTACACCTTC.

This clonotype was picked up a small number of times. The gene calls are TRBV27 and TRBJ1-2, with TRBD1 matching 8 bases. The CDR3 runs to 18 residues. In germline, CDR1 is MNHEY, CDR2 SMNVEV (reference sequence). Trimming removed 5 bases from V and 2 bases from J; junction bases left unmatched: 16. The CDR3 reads CASSLYQSGQALNYGYTF. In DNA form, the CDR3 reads TGTGCCAGCAGTCTTTATCAATCGGGACAGGCCCTGAACTATGGCTACACCTTC.

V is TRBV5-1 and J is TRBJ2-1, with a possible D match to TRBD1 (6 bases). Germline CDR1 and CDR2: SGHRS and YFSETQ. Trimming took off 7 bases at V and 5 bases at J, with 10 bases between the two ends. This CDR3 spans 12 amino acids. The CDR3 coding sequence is TGCGCCAGCCGGGACACCCACAATGAGCAGTTCTTC. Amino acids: CASRDTHNEQFF.

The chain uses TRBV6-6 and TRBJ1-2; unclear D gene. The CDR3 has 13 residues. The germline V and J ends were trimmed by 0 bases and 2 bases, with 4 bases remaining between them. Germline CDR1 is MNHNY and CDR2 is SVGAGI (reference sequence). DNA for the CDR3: TGTGCCAGCAGTTACTCCGGAAACTATGGCTACACCTTC. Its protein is CASSYSGNYGYTF.

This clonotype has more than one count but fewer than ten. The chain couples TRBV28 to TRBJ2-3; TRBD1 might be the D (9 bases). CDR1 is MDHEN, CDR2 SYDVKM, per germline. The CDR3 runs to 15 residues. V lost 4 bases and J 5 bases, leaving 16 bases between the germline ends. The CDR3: CASSSGGDREDTQYF. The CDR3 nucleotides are TGTGCCAGCAGTTCGGGAGGGGACAGGGAAGATACGCAGTATTTT.

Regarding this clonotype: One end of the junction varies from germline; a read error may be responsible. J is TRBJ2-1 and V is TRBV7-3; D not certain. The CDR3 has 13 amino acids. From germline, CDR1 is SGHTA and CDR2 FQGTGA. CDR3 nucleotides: TGTGTCAGCAGCCCCCAATCTGGCAATGGGCAGTTCTTC. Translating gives CVSSPQSGNGQFF.

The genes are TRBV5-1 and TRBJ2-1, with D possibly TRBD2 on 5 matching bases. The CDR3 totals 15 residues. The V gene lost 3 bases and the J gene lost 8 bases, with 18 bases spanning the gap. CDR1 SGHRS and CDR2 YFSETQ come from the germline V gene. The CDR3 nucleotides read TGCGCCAGCAGCTCACCAACTAGTAGGGTCGATGAGCAGTTCTTC. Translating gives CASSSPTSRVDEQFF.

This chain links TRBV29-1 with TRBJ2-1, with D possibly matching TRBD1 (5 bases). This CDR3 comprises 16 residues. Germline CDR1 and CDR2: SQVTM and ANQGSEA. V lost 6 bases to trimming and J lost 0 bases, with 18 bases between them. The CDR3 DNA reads TGCAGCGTCGTTCAGGGAACAGCAAGCTCCTACAATGAGCAGTTCTTC. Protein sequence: CSVVQGTASSYNEQFF.

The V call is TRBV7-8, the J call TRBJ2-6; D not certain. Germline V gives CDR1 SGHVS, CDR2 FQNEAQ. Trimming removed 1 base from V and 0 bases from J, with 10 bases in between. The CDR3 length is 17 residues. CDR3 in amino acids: CASSLGHSSSGANVLTF. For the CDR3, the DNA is TGTGCCAGCAGCTTAGGTCATTCGAGCTCTGGGGCCAACGTCCTGACTTTC.

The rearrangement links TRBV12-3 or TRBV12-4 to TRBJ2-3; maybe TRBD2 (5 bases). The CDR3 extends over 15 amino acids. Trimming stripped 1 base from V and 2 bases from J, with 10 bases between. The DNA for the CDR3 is TGTGCCAGCAGTTTAGGGCGGGTAACCACAGATACGCAGTATTTT. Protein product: CASSLGRVTTDTQYF.

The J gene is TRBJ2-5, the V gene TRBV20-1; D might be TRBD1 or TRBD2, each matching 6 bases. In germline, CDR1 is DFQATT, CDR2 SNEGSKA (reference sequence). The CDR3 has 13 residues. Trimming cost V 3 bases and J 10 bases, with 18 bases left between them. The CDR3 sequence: CSARSTGRRDQYF. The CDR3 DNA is TGCAGTGCTAGGAGCACAGGGCGGAGGGACCAGTACTTC.

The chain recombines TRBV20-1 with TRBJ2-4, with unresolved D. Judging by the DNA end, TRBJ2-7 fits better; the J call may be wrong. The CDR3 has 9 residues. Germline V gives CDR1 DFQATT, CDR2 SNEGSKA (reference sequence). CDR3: CSAGDEQYF. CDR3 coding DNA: TGCAGTGCTGGGGACGAGCAGTACTTC.